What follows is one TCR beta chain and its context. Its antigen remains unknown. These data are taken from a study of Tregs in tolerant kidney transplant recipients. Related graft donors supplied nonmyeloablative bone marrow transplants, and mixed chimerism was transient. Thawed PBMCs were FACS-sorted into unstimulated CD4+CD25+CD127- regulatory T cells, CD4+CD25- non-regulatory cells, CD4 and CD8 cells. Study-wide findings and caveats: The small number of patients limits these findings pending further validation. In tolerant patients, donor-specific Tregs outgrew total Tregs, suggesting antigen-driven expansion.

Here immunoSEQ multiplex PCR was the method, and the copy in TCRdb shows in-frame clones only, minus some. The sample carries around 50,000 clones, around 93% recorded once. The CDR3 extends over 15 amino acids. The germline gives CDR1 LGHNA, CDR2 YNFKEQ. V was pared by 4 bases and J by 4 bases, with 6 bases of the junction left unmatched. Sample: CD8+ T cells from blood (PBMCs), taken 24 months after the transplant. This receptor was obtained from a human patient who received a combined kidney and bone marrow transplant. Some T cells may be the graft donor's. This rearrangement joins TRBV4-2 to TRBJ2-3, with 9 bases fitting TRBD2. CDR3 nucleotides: TGTGCCAGCAGCCCTCTAGCGGGACCCGCAGATACGCAGTATTTT. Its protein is CASSPLAGPADTQYF.